The rows below give T cell receptor beta chains drawn from one sample of a study of T cell responses to AZD1222 COVID-19 vaccine. The method was immunoSEQ multiplex PCR; TCRdb's version includes in-frame clones alone and lacks a portion of them. The table records about 130,000 clones, over 85% of them present only once. Here the sequenced sample was peripheral blood, taken 28 days after the second AZD1222 dose. The receptors were sampled from an adult who received the AZD1222 COVID-19 vaccine. The CDR3 runs from the conserved cysteine through the conserved F or W. D genes are given only for firm matches. Not every row has a clone size; where given, it reads once, few, many or a size class.

J	size	V	D	CDR3	DNA
TRBJ1-4	.	TRBV30	.	CAWAVGGFEKLFF	TGTGCCTGGGCAGTAGGGGGGTTTGAAAAACTGTTTTTT
TRBJ1-3	.	TRBV12-2	.	CASRPPPPPRSGNTIYF	TGTGCAAGTCGTCCTCCCCCTCCACCCCGTTCTGGAAACACCATATATTTT
TRBJ1-1	.	TRBV7-9	.	CASSARDQMNTEAFF	TGTGCCAGCAGCGCGAGGGACCAAATGAACACTGAAGCTTTCTTT
TRBJ2-5	.	TRBV7-9	.	CASSLDSAGQETQYF	TGTGCCAGCAGCTTAGATTCGGCGGGCCAAGAGACCCAGTACTTC
TRBJ2-7	.	TRBV19	.	CASSRVRGPAGEQYF	TGTGCCAGTAGTAGAGTCCGGGGGCCGGCGGGCGAGCAGTACTTC
TRBJ1-2	.	TRBV5-1	.	CASSLDGQTVHGYTF	TGCGCCAGCAGCTTGGACGGACAGACAGTCCATGGCTACACCTTC
TRBJ1-1	once	TRBV4-1	.	CASSQGAGWATEAFF	TGCGCCAGCAGCCAAGGAGCAGGGTGGGCCACTGAAGCTTTCTTT
TRBJ2-5	.	TRBV4-3	.	CASSQEAGPHPQYF	TGCGCCAGCAGCCAAGAGGCGGGACCACATCCCCAGTACTTC
TRBJ2-7	.	TRBV5-1	TRBD1	CASSSPGGYEQYF	TGCGCCAGCAGTTCGCCAGGGGGATACGAGCAGTACTTC
TRBJ1-5	.	TRBV15	.	CATSREGSNQPQHF	TGTGCCACCAGCAGAGAGGGCAGCAATCAGCCCCAGCATTTT
TRBJ2-7	.	TRBV19	.	CASSIGTDGEQYF	TGTGCCAGTAGTATAGGGACAGATGGAGAGCAGTACTTC
TRBJ1-4	.	TRBV5-8	TRBD1	CASSTGQGNEKLFF	TGTGCCAGCAGCACGGGACAGGGAAATGAAAAACTGTTTTTT
TRBJ2-1	.	TRBV13	.	CASSPEGGAYNEQFF	TGTGCCAGCAGCCCCGAGGGGGGGGCCTACAATGAGCAGTTCTTC
TRBJ2-2	.	TRBV5-4	.	CASSQYGHEELFF	TGTGCCAGCAGCCAATACGGACACGAGGAGCTGTTTTTT
TRBJ2-7	.	TRBV28	TRBD2	CASRLGGAYEQYF	TGTGCCAGCAGGTTGGGGGGGGCCTACGAGCAGTACTTC
TRBJ1-2	.	TRBV4-3	.	CASSQGKGSSHGYTF	TGCGCCAGCAGCCAAGGGAAAGGATCTAGCCATGGCTACACCTTC
TRBJ1-1	.	TRBV4-1	TRBD1	CASSPTGATEAFF	TGCGCCAGCAGCCCCACAGGGGCGACTGAAGCTTTCTTT
TRBJ1-5	.	TRBV19	.	CASSTIPLLNQPQHF	TGTGCCAGTAGTACGATCCCTCTTTTAAATCAGCCCCAGCATTTT
TRBJ1-2	.	TRBV5-4	.	CASSQRAVLDGYTF	TGTGCCAGCAGCCAAAGGGCGGTTCTGGATGGCTACACCTTC
TRBJ1-1	.	TRBV7-9	TRBD1	CASSFEGTGTMNTEAFF	TGTGCCAGCAGCTTCGAGGGGACAGGCACCATGAACACTGAAGCTTTCTTT
TRBJ1-2	.	TRBV10-3	.	CAISGEGTYGYTF	TGTGCCATCAGTGGAGAAGGCACCTATGGCTACACCTTC
TRBJ2-7	.	TRBV28	.	CASSLGGGLYEQYF	TGTGCCAGCAGTTTGGGAGGGGGCCTCTACGAGCAGTACTTC
TRBJ2-1	.	TRBV15	.	CATSRGPFGQYNEQFF	TGTGCCACCAGCAGAGGACCCTTTGGACAATACAATGAGCAGTTCTTC
TRBJ2-5	.	TRBV4-1	.	CASSHRHRTREETQYF	TGCGCCAGCAGCCACAGACATCGGACGCGGGAAGAGACCCAGTACTTC
TRBJ1-6	.	TRBV5-8	.	CASSLVGVFGISPLHF	TGTGCCAGCAGCTTGGTTGGGGTCTTCGGGATTTCACCCCTCCACTTT
TRBJ1-2	.	TRBV2	TRBD1	CASSVSVGGAYGYTF	TGTGCCAGCAGTGTTTCGGTAGGGGGCGCCTATGGCTACACCTTC
TRBJ1-6	once	TRBV6-5	.	CASSYDPKRGSPLHF	TGTGCCAGCAGTTACGACCCTAAACGAGGTTCACCCCTCCACTTT
TRBJ2-7	.	TRBV27	TRBD2	CASSYLGLAGHEQYF	TGTGCCAGCAGCTACCTCGGACTAGCGGGTCATGAGCAGTACTTC
TRBJ2-1	.	TRBV28	.	CASSPERLSYNEQFF	TGTGCCAGCAGCCCGGAGAGGTTGTCCTACAATGAGCAGTTCTTC
TRBJ2-1	.	TRBV30	.	CAWGPRVGRFF	TGTGCCTGGGGACCCAGGGTTGGGCGGTTCTTC
TRBJ2-5	.	TRBV4-1	.	CASSQADWQETQYF	TGCGCCAGCAGCCAAGCGGACTGGCAAGAGACCCAGTACTTC
TRBJ1-1	.	TRBV7-2	.	CASSLVGRSTEAFF	TGTGCCAGCAGCTTAGTCGGGCGGAGCACTGAAGCTTTCTTT
TRBJ1-1	.	TRBV5-4	.	CASSFRGGNTEAFF	TGTGCCAGCAGCTTTCGTGGTGGGAACACTGAAGCTTTCTTT
TRBJ2-5	.	TRBV10-3	.	CAINQNGGEETQYF	TGTGCCATCAATCAGAACGGGGGAGAAGAGACCCAGTACTTC
TRBJ2-7	.	TRBV6-5	TRBD1	CASRTTQGASYEQYF	TGTGCCAGCAGGACCACACAGGGGGCCTCCTACGAGCAGTACTTC
TRBJ1-2	.	TRBV18	TRBD1	CASSTRTGKSDGYTF	TGTGCCAGCTCAACCCGGACAGGAAAGTCGGATGGCTACACCTTC
TRBJ2-2	.	TRBV30	.	CAWRTTPTGELFF	TGTGCCTGGAGGACGACTCCTACCGGGGAGCTGTTTTTT
TRBJ2-3	.	TRBV19	.	CASNANSFRTDTQYF	TGTGCCAGTAACGCGAACTCCTTCCGCACAGATACGCAGTATTTT
TRBJ2-2	.	TRBV12-5	.	CASGLGRPAGELFF	TGTGCTAGTGGTCTAGGACGTCCTGCCGGGGAGCTGTTTTTT
TRBJ2-2	.	TRBV5-1	TRBD1	CASSPGGHYTGELFF	TGCGCCAGCAGCCCAGGGGGTCATTACACCGGGGAGCTGTTTTTT
TRBJ1-5	once	TRBV10-1	.	CASRQPQHF	TGCGCCAGCAGACAGCCCCAGCATTTT
TRBJ1-3	.	TRBV15	.	CATSRDWQGTGNTIYF	TGTGCCACCAGCAGAGATTGGCAGGGTACTGGAAACACCATATATTTT
TRBJ1-6	.	TRBV30	.	CAWSVQGSYNSPLHF	TGTGCCTGGAGTGTACAGGGCTCCTATAATTCACCCCTCCACTTT
TRBJ2-7	.	TRBV5-1	.	CASSLDVRAYEQYF	TGCGCCAGCAGCTTGGACGTCAGAGCCTACGAGCAGTACTTC
TRBJ2-2	.	TRBV11-3	.	CASSRPPMSRSTGELFF	TGTGCCAGCAGCCGGCCCCCGATGAGCAGGTCCACCGGGGAGCTGTTTTTT
TRBJ2-2	.	TRBV27	.	CASSPNGGGPLELFF	TGTGCCAGCAGTCCAAATGGCGGGGGCCCTCTCGAGCTGTTTTTT
TRBJ1-6	.	TRBV6-6	TRBD1	CASSKQGSNSPLHF	TGTGCCAGCAGCAAACAGGGGAGTAATTCACCCCTCCACTTT
TRBJ1-2	.	TRBV2	TRBD1	CASSGTGDGYGYTF	TGTGCCAGCAGTGGGACAGGGGATGGGTATGGCTACACCTTC
TRBJ1-5	.	TRBV9	TRBD1	CASSTGQGGNQPQHF	TGTGCCAGCAGCACAGGACAGGGTGGCAATCAGCCCCAGCATTTT
TRBJ2-2	.	TRBV9	.	CASSGGAFTGELFF	TGTGCCAGCAGCGGGGGGGCGTTCACCGGGGAGCTGTTTTTT
TRBJ1-5	.	TRBV7-2	TRBD1	CASSLAGQGAQPQHF	TGTGCCAGCAGCTTAGCTGGACAGGGGGCTCAGCCCCAGCATTTT
TRBJ2-5	.	TRBV5-4	TRBD2	CASGTSGGRETQYF	TGTGCCAGCGGGACTAGCGGGGGCCGGGAGACCCAGTACTTC
TRBJ1-5	.	TRBV29-1	.	CSVEDRERGESSNQPQHF	TGCAGCGTTGAAGATCGGGAAAGGGGGGAGAGTAGCAATCAGCCCCAGCATTTT
TRBJ2-3	.	TRBV4-1	.	CASSQGGGQLADTQYF	TGCGCCAGCAGCCAAGGGGGGGGACAGCTTGCAGATACGCAGTATTTT
TRBJ2-1	.	TRBV15	TRBD2	CATSYSGGSNEQFF	TGTGCCACCAGCTATAGCGGGGGGAGCAATGAGCAGTTCTTC
TRBJ2-3	.	TRBV12-3/TRBV12-4	.	CASSRTDTQYF	TGTGCCAGCAGTAGGACAGATACGCAGTATTTT
TRBJ2-6	.	TRBV5-1	.	CASSWGDLGANVLTF	TGCGCCAGCAGCTGGGGGGACCTGGGGGCCAACGTCCTGACTTTC